This T cell receptor (beta chain) was documented in a study of vaccination effects on CD4 cells after COVID-19 (dated by TCRdb to between 2021 and 2023). With regard to the full study: Two doses of either the BNT162b2 or the mRNA-1273 mRNA SARS-CoV-2 vaccine were administered to participants. In both COVID-19 convalescent patients and infection-naive vaccine recipients, the study compared SARS-CoV-2 spike-specific CD4+ TCR repertoires from before mRNA vaccination with those from after it. A total of 10 COVID-19 convalescent patients and 4 SARS-CoV-2-naive healthy vaccine recipients were included in the full study. Cultures from other donors in the study were sequenced using the Oncomine TCR Beta short-read assay on an Illumina iSeq 100.

Preparation of the library involved the immunoSEQ multiplex PCR assay. TCR beta CDR3 sequencing was performed on DNA from the cultured, isolated CD4+ T cells. Concerning the study's data processing: Non-productive TCR sequences were removed and reads were trimmed to the CDR3 region, keeping CDR3s of at least 7 amino acids. Antigen-specific clonotypes were identified with the MANAFEST web app by comparing expansion in peptide wells against reference cultures. For clones to be considered positive, expansion at FDR<0.05 versus reference and all other wells, an odds ratio above 5, and a frequency above 0.1% in two replicate wells were required. Clonotypes significantly expanded in SARS-CoV-2 spike wells and in at least one common cold coronavirus spike condition were defined as cross-reactive. Levenshtein distance calculated with the stringdist R package was used to assess CDR3 similarity, and unrooted trees were constructed with ape in R 3.6.1. TCRdb re-hosts the immuneACCESS table, in-frame sequences only. Its copies lack some clones; in the studies checked, an unresolved V gene accounts for under half of them, and the cause for the rest is not known. The V and J calls and the clone size are those of that table, but D and trimming were determined from the DNA. The sample records tens of thousands of clones, around 70% of which are singletons. More than 1.5% of the sample is held by the ten biggest clonotypes.

The study at large found these results: Clones induced by infection and clones induced by vaccination both contracted markedly at late timepoints after vaccination, which fits with T cell responses waning over time. In healthy vaccine recipients, vaccine-induced clones were almost all SARS-CoV-2 mono-reactive, with only 1 of 255 being cross-reactive with common cold coronaviruses. Limitations of the study were the small number of convalescent patients and the absence of early post-infection timepoints.

Concerning this clone: This receptor's antigen is unknown. No qualities accompany the bases; no much larger clone lies one base away.

The ViraFEST assay stimulated PBMC with viral peptide pools and then used TCR sequencing to identify antigen-specific CD4+ T cell clonotypes by expansion. After around eleven days of culture, CD4+ T cells were isolated with the EasySep CD4+ T cell isolation kit. The absence of prior SARS-CoV-2 infection in healthy vaccine recipients was confirmed by negative nucleocapsid antibodies before and after vaccination. Over 1.5 million PBMC per well were cultured with 9 to 10 ug/ml peptides in IMDM containing 5% human AB serum, roughly 10 IU/ml IL-2 and gentamicin. Half of the culture medium was replaced with fresh IL-2-containing medium on days 3 and 7. Unless otherwise noted, each peptide stimulation condition was cultured in triplicate wells. Using Ficoll-Paque Plus gradient centrifugation, PBMC were separated from whole blood and then either used fresh or cryopreserved at -140C. The overlapping peptide pools covered the spike proteins of SARS-CoV-2 and of the common cold coronaviruses HCoV-NL63, HCoV-OC43 and HCoV-229E. The QIAamp micro DNA kit was used to extract genomic DNA from the cultured CD4+ T cells.

The sequenced sample was CD4+ T cells from PBMCs cultured with HCoV-229E spike peptides, obtained before COVID-19 vaccination. The sample's cell subset or site label, decoded: HCoV-229E spike overlapping peptide pool stimulation. The TCR was taken from a human donor who received a COVID-19 vaccine.

The CDR3 in this case is CSVPWEGRTEAFF. The nucleotides read TGCAGCGTCCCTTGGGAGGGTCGGACTGAAGCTTTCTTT. Here the chain combines TRBV29-1 and TRBJ1-1, with no D gene named confidently. CDR1 SQVTM and CDR2 ANQGSEA were looked up in the germline V gene. V and J are truncated by 6 bases and 5 bases respectively, leaving an intervening sequence of 16 bases. Inclusive of the bounding cysteine and phenylalanine, the CDR3 is 13 residues long. Only the CDR3 portion is preserved as DNA: 39 bases, with reading frame beginning at the first base.